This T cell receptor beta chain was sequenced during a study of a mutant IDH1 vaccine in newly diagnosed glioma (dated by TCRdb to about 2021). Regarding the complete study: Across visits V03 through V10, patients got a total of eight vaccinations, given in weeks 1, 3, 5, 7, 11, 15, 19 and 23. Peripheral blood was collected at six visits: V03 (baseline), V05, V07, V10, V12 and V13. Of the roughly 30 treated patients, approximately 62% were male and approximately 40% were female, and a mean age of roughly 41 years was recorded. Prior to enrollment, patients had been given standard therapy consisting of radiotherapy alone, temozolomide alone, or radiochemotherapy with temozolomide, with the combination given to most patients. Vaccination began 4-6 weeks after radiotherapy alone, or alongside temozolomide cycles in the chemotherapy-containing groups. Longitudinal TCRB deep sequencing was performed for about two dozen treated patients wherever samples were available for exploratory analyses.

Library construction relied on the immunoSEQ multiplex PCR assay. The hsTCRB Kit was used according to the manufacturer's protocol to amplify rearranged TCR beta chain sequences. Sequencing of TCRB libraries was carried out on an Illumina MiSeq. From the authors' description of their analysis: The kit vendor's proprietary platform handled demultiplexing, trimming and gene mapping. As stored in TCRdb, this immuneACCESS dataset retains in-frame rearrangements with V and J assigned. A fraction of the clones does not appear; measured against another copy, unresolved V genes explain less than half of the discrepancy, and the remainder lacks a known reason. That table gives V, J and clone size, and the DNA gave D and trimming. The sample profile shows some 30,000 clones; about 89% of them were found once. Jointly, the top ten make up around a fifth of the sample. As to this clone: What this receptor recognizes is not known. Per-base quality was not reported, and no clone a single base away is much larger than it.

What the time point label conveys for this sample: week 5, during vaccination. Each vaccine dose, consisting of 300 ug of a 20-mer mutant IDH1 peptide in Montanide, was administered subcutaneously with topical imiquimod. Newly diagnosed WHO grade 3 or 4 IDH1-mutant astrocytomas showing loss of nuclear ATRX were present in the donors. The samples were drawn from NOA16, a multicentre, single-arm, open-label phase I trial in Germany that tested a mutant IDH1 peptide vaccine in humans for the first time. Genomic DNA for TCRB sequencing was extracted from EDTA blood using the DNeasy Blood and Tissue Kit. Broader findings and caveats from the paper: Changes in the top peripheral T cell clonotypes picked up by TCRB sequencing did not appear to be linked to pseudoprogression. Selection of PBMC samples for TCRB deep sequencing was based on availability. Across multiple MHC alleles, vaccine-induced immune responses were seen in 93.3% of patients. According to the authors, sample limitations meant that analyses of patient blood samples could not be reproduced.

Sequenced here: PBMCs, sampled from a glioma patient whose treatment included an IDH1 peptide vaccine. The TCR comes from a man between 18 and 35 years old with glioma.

The sequenced DNA: TGCAGTGCTAGAGTCCGAGGGAGAGCTTTCTTT. Its coded protein is CSARVRGRAFF. The V gene is TRBV20-1 and the J gene is TRBJ1-1; no D gene is confidently identified. The CDR3 sequence holds 11 residues, the cysteine and phenylalanine included. Only the CDR3 portion is preserved as DNA: 33 bases, with reading frame beginning at the first base. V is cut by 1 base and J by 10 bases, and the space between the germline ends is 10 bases. Via the germline V gene (reference sequence), CDR1 is DFQATT and CDR2 SNEGSKA.